This T cell receptor (beta chain) was profiled in a study of PD-L1 blockade in urothelial cancer. Study information: About 85% of the roughly 29 patients were men whose urothelial cancer was bladder-origin. Previous chemotherapy exposure amounted to 0 to 3 regimens for patients.

This table comes from immunoSEQ multiplex PCR, and its TCRdb copy is limited to in-frame clones, with some not included. The table has about 63,000 clones, roughly 79% seen once. As to time point: pretreatment peripheral blood. Germline values: CDR1 GTSNPN, CDR2 SVGIG (reference sequence). CDR3 size: 16 residues. With 2 bases clipped from V and 9 bases from J, the junction kept 16 bases outside the gene matches. J is TRBJ2-1 and V is TRBV30, with 7 bases fitting TRBD1. This TCR was recovered from a man in his 70s with urothelial cancer. The sequenced sample was PBMCs, obtained around atezolizumab (anti-PD-L1) treatment. CDR3 bases: TGTGCCTGGAGTAGGCCTGACAGGGCTTGGTTAAGTGAGCAGTTCTTC. It encodes CAWSRPDRAWLSEQFF. Variable domain in full (rest from reference TRBV30 and TRBJ2-1): SQTIHQWPATLVQPVGSPLSLECTVEGTSNPNLYWYRQAAGRGLQLLFYSVGIGQISSEVPQNLSASRPQDRQFILSSKKLLLSDSGFYLCAWSRPDRAWLSEQFFGPGTRLTVL.